One and the same sample provided the 32 T cell receptor beta chains below, sequenced in a study of T cells after yellow fever vaccination. A single record per CDR3 protein comes from TCRdb applying MiXCR to the 5' RACE reads. The table shows about 300,000 distinct CDR3 sequences, with 3% to 4.5% occurring only once. This sample comprised PBMCs, obtained 5 days after the yellow fever booster vaccination. The receptors stem from a man between 18 and 35 years old who received the YFV17D yellow fever vaccine.

This clonotype occurred a few times. The V call is TRBV4-1, the J call TRBJ1-4; D is ambiguous. Germline CDR1 reads MGHRA; CDR2 reads YSYEKL. The CDR3 is made up of 14 amino acids. Trimming shortened V by 4 bases and J by 7 bases, and 13 bases separated the two germline ends. This chain's CDR3 is CASSRTERGEKLFF. The CDR3 DNA reads TGCGCCAGCAGCCGAACAGAGAGAGGTGAAAAACTGTTTTTT.

This clonotype turned up a few times. The chain joins TRBV5-1 to TRBJ2-3, with a tentative D call TRBD1 (6 bases). Trimming stripped 4 bases from V and 4 bases from J, with 19 bases between. The V gene's germline CDR1 is SGHRS and CDR2 YFSETQ. The length of the CDR3 is 16 residues. The CDR3, as DNA: TGCGCCAGCAGCCCCGGGACATGGGGTTTTTCAGATACGCAGTATTTT. This translates into CASSPGTWGFSDTQYF.

J is TRBJ2-2 and V is TRBV4-3; TRBD1 is a possible D gene (5 bases). CDR1 LGHNA and CDR2 YSLEER come from the germline V gene. The CDR3 totals 16 residues. Trimming pared 4 bases from V and 3 bases from J, leaving 15 bases between. CDR3 in amino acids: CASSPVGRADTGELFF. Written as DNA, the CDR3 is TGCGCCAGCAGCCCGGTGGGCAGGGCGGACACCGGGGAGCTGTTTTTT.

This clonotype was seen repeatedly, ten times or more. As DNA, the CDR3 is TGTGCCAGCAGCAAAGCGAAAGCGATCTCTGGAAACACCATATATTTT. Its protein is CASSKAKAISGNTIYF. V gene TRBV21-1 combines with J gene TRBJ1-3. TRBV21-1 is deemed a pseudogene. CDR3 length: 16 residues.

This clonotype was recorded at least ten times. The J gene is TRBJ1-1, the V gene TRBV7-6; D unclear. The CDR3 has 14 residues. Trimming took off 4 bases at V and 1 base at J, with 10 bases between the two ends. Germline V gives CDR1 SGHVS, CDR2 FNYEAQ. This CDR3 is CASSSEAENTEAFF. Here the CDR3 DNA reads TGTGCCAGCAGCTCCGAGGCGGAGAACACTGAAGCTTTCTTT.

This clonotype came up a few times. The gene calls are TRBV13 and TRBJ2-5; 7 bases line up with TRBD2. V shed 5 bases and J 5 bases; nucleotides not matched to a gene: 11. Per the germline V gene, CDR1 is PRHDT and CDR2 is FYEKMQ (reference sequence). The CDR3 extends over 15 amino acids. The CDR3, as DNA: TGTGCCAGCAGCCGCCCCGGGACTATTGAGGAGACCCAGTACTTC. Protein sequence: CASSRPGTIEETQYF.

This clonotype was observed at least ten times. This chain joins TRBV7-9 and TRBJ2-3, with D unresolved. V gave up 3 bases and J gave up 5 bases, with 12 bases separating them. Germline CDR1 and CDR2: SEHNR and FQNEAQ (reference sequence). The CDR3 sequence is 14 residues long. CDR3 amino acids: CASSFSATKDTQYF. The CDR3 nucleotides are TGTGCCAGCAGCTTTAGTGCGACGAAAGATACGCAGTATTTT.

This clonotype has only a few counts. The chain has TRBV5-4 and TRBJ1-2; 11 nucleotides agree with TRBD1. Germline assignment: CDR1 SGHNT and CDR2 YYREEE (reference sequence). The CDR3 is 16 amino acids. The trim removed 4 bases at V and 8 bases at J, leaving 13 bases unmatched. CDR3 in amino acids: CASSIGQGADSLGYTF. CDR3 bases: TGTGCCAGCAGCATTGGACAGGGGGCCGATTCGTTAGGCTACACCTTC.

This clonotype was seen only a few times. The DNA of the CDR3 is TGTGCCAGCAAAGAAGGTTCGGGCGGAAACACCATATATTTT. Its protein is CASKEGSGGNTIYF. The chain combines TRBV12-3 or TRBV12-4 with TRBJ1-3; D gene uncertain. The CDR3 totals 14 residues. Trimming removed 7 bases at V and 4 bases at J, with 14 bases between.

This clonotype was counted many times. The rearrangement links TRBV19 to TRBJ2-1; D assignment may be TRBD1 or TRBD2 (5 bases each). Germline V gene sequence: CDR1 LNHDA, CDR2 SQIVND (reference sequence). The CDR3 is 12 residues long. The V end lost 2 bases, the J end lost 8 bases, and 7 bases lay between the germline ends. The CDR3 coding sequence is TGTGCCAGTAGTATACAGGGAGATGAGCAGTTCTTC. Protein product: CASSIQGDEQFF.

This clonotype was seen ten or more times. The genes are TRBV4-3 and TRBJ2-7; D gene uncertain. Germline V lookup: CDR1 LGHNA, CDR2 YSLEER. This CDR3 region has 15 residues. The V and J ends lost 1 base and 0 bases respectively, with 10 bases between them. The CDR3 nucleotides read TGCGCCAGCAGCCAAGGGGCCATTTCCTCCTACGAGCAGTACTTC. The encoded protein is CASSQGAISSYEQYF.

This clonotype occurred many times. The chain recombines TRBV11-2 with TRBJ2-4; D is perhaps TRBD1 (5 bases). This CDR3 is built from 16 residues. Deletions cut 2 bases from V and 3 bases from J, with 14 bases between. From germline, CDR1 is SGHAT and CDR2 FQNNGV. The CDR3 loop reads CASSLRLDSYKNIQYF. For the CDR3, the DNA is TGTGCCAGCAGCTTACGTCTAGACAGCTACAAAAACATTCAGTACTTC.

This clonotype was recorded a few times. The genes are TRBV29-1 and TRBJ2-7; tentatively, D is TRBD1 (6 bases). Germline CDR1 is SQVTM and CDR2 is ANQGSEA. This CDR3 is built from 13 residues. V was pared by 4 bases and J by 7 bases, with 17 bases between. DNA of the CDR3: TGCAGCGTTGGGACTTGGGCAGGGGAAGAGCAGTACTTC. Encoded protein: CSVGTWAGEEQYF.

The rearrangement uses TRBV30 and TRBJ1-1; a weak D match, TRBD1 (5 bases). CDR1 GTSNPN and CDR2 SVGIG come from the germline V gene (reference sequence). The ends were cut back, 2 bases at V and 0 bases at J, with 19 bases in the middle. The CDR3 runs to 17 residues. The DNA of the CDR3 is TGTGCCTGGAGTACACCTGAGACAGACGGTGTGAACACTGAAGCTTTCTTT. It is translated as CAWSTPETDGVNTEAFF.

This clonotype was seen a few times. The CDR3 protein is CSARRGGGFLVNTEAFF. CDR3 DNA: TGCAGTGCCAGACGGGGGGGCGGCTTTCTGGTGAACACTGAAGCTTTCTTT. The genes are TRBV20-1 and TRBJ1-1, with D perhaps TRBD1 (6 bases). With 6 bases removed from V and 0 bases from J, the gap between germline ends came to 23 bases. The CDR3 loop spans 17 amino acids. Germline V gene sequence: CDR1 DFQATT, CDR2 SNEGSKA (reference sequence).

In its sample, this clonotype was seen many times. The CDR3 sequence: CASSPWGSGTTEAFF. CDR3 nucleotide sequence: TGCGCCAGCAGCCCGTGGGGCTCGGGGACCACTGAAGCTTTCTTT. The chain employs TRBV4-3 and TRBJ1-1, with a possible D match to TRBD1 (5 bases). Trimming removed 4 bases at V and 4 bases at J, with 16 bases between. CDR3 length equals 15 residues. Germline V gene sequence: CDR1 LGHNA, CDR2 YSLEER.

As for this clonotype: A much larger clone sits a single nucleotide away, making a read error possible. In DNA form, the CDR3 reads TGCGCCAGCAGCTTGGAGGGGACAGGTACGAATAGGCAGTATTTT. Protein sequence: CASSLEGTGTNRQYF. The chain couples TRBV5-1 to TRBJ2-3, with 8 bases aligning to TRBD1. The CDR3 contains 15 residues. Per the germline V gene, CDR1 is SGHRS and CDR2 is YFSETQ. With V trimmed by 0 bases and J by 11 bases, 11 bases remained unmatched.

This clonotype occurred many times. This chain joins TRBV6-5 and TRBJ1-6; a possible D gene is TRBD1 (5 bases). V lost 6 bases and J 5 bases, leaving 11 bases between the germline ends. The CDR3 totals 14 residues. Per germline, CDR1 MNHEY and CDR2 SVGAGI. CDR3 sequence (DNA): TGTGCCAGCAGACCGGGACGGGATAATTCACCCCTCCACTTT. Amino acid sequence: CASRPGRDNSPLHF.

This clonotype was seen at least ten times. The chain is built from TRBV20-1 and TRBJ2-5; possibly TRBD1 for D (6 bases). The CDR3 covers 12 residues. The germline V gene encodes CDR1 DFQATT and CDR2 SNEGSKA (reference sequence). The CDR3 reads CGQEGGQETQYF. For the CDR3, the DNA is TGCGGTCAGGAAGGGGGACAAGAGACCCAGTACTTC.

This clonotype was detected a few times. This chain connects TRBV5-4 to TRBJ2-7, with 7 bases that match TRBD2. The CDR3 is made up of 17 amino acids. Germline-derived CDR1 and CDR2 are SGHNT and YYREEE (reference sequence). Unmatched junction bases numbered 13, after V lost 4 bases and J lost 0 bases. CDR3 protein: CASSPTALAESSYEQYF. As DNA, the CDR3 is TGTGCCAGCAGCCCGACCGCGCTAGCGGAGAGCTCCTACGAGCAGTACTTC.

This clonotype was counted many times. The chain carries TRBV5-5 and TRBJ2-7; a possible D gene is TRBD2 (6 bases). Trimming left V 1 base short and J 2 bases short, with 10 bases between. Germline CDR1 SGHKS, CDR2 YYEKEE (reference sequence). CDR3 length: 14 residues. In nucleotides, the CDR3 is TGTGCCAGCAGCTTGATTGCGGGACCCTACGAGCAGTACTTC. Translation: CASSLIAGPYEQYF.

This chain connects TRBV12-3 or TRBV12-4 to TRBJ1-2; D call uncertain. V lost 7 bases and J lost 0, with 9 bases in between. The CDR3 spans 13 residues. Here the CDR3 DNA reads TGTGCCAGCAACCCGGGGTCTAACTATGGCTACACCTTC. This encodes CASNPGSNYGYTF.

This clonotype has a count of ten or more. The chain employs TRBV5-1 and TRBJ2-7; D perhaps matches TRBD1 (6 bases). The V gene's germline CDR1 is SGHRS and CDR2 YFSETQ. This CDR3 is 13 amino acids long. The ends were cut back, 4 bases at V and 3 bases at J, with 11 bases in the middle. CDR3: CASSKGVRYEQYF. The CDR3 DNA is TGCGCCAGCAGCAAGGGGGTCCGCTACGAGCAGTACTTC.

This clonotype was seen ten or more times. This rearrangement joins TRBV29-1 to TRBJ2-5; a weak D match, TRBD1 (6 bases). With 7 bases removed from V and 7 bases from J, the gap between germline ends came to 16 bases. CDR3 size: 12 residues. In germline, CDR1 is SQVTM, CDR2 ANQGSEA. The CDR3 loop is CSASQGATTQYF. In DNA form, the CDR3 reads TGCAGCGCCTCACAGGGTGCGACGACCCAGTACTTC. Full variable domain (rest looked up from reference TRBV29-1 and TRBJ2-5): SAVISQKPSRDICQRGTSLTIQCQVDSQVTMMFWYRQQPGQSLTLIATANQGSEATYESGFVIDKFPISRPNLTFSTLTVSNMSPEDSSIYLCSASQGATTQYFGPGTRLLVL.

The table lists this clonotype with a few counts. The chain carries TRBV6-6 and TRBJ1-4; D not certain. The CDR3 totals 15 residues. V dropped 0 bases and J dropped 3 bases, with 8 bases sitting between them. Per the germline V gene, CDR1 is MNHNY and CDR2 is SVGAGI (reference sequence). The CDR3 DNA sequence: TGTGCCAGCAGTTACTCGAAGAGAGCTAATGAAAAACTGTTTTTT. Protein: CASSYSKRANEKLFF.

This clonotype has only a few counts. The J gene is TRBJ2-6, the V gene TRBV5-4; D unresolved. The V and J ends lost 0 bases and 0 bases respectively, with 7 bases between them. The CDR3 has 16 residues. The V gene's germline CDR1 is SGHNT and CDR2 YYREEE (reference sequence). CDR3 DNA sequence: TGTGCCAGCAGCTTGGACCGGAACTCTGGGGCCAACGTCCTGACTTTC. Protein sequence: CASSLDRNSGANVLTF.

This clonotype was picked up many times. J is TRBJ2-5 and V is TRBV28; TRBD1 agrees at 10 bases. Per germline, CDR1 MDHEN and CDR2 SYDVKM. V shed 6 bases, J shed 4 bases, and the junction held 5 bases outside the gene matches. CDR3 size: 14 residues. CDR3 DNA sequence: TGTGCCAGCAGATGGGGACAGGGGCGAGAGACCCAGTACTTC. This codes for CASRWGQGRETQYF.

This clonotype occurred a few times. The chain employs TRBV4-3 and TRBJ2-7; D is perhaps TRBD1 (5 bases). Germline V gene sequence: CDR1 LGHNA, CDR2 YSLEER. The V and J ends lost 0 bases and 2 bases respectively, with 11 bases between them. The CDR3 consists of 15 residues. DNA for the CDR3: TGCGCCAGCAGCCAAGATAGTGACAGAGCCTACGAGCAGTACTTC. Translation: CASSQDSDRAYEQYF.

This clonotype was counted a few times. The chain links TRBV5-1 to TRBJ1-2; TRBD1 is a possible D gene (6 bases). This CDR3 has 14 amino acids. Germline V gene sequence: CDR1 SGHRS, CDR2 YFSETQ. With 4 bases removed from V and 6 bases from J, the gap between germline ends came to 16 bases. The CDR3 region is CASSPGQEKHGYTF. The CDR3 coding sequence is TGCGCCAGCAGCCCGGGACAAGAGAAACATGGCTACACCTTC.

The chain uses TRBV15 and TRBJ2-7; TRBD1 matches 9 bases. CDR3 length: 14 residues. The V segment lost 5 bases and the J segment 2 bases; nucleotides outside the gene matches: 4. Looked up from germline, CDR1 is LNHNV and CDR2 is YYDKDF (reference sequence). For the CDR3, the DNA is TGTGCCACCAGCTGGGACAGGGCGGCCTACGAGCAGTACTTC. This sequence encodes CATSWDRAAYEQYF.

This clonotype occurred a few times. The rearrangement uses TRBV12-3 or TRBV12-4 and TRBJ2-2, with D unresolved. The CDR3 extends over 12 amino acids. Trimming removed 6 bases at V and 7 bases at J, with 9 bases between. CDR3 coding DNA: TGTGCCAGCAGCCCCCAGGTCGGGGAGCTGTTTTTT. This translates into CASSPQVGELFF.

In this sample, this clonotype turned up a few times. The V and J genes are TRBV18 and TRBJ2-5; D is undetermined. This CDR3 comprises 14 residues. V dropped 0 bases and J dropped 5 bases, with 10 bases sitting between them. Germline values: CDR1 KGHSH, CDR2 LQKENI. This CDR3 reads CASSPPESSETQYF. CDR3 DNA sequence: TGTGCCAGCTCACCACCGGAATCTTCGGAGACCCAGTACTTC.